Given below is one TCR beta chain in context. No cognate antigen has been identified for it. No clone much larger than this one lies a single base away; base qualities are absent. The germline V gene sets CDR1 to MNHNS and CDR2 to SASEGT. V trim: 4 bases; J trim: 4 bases; unmatched bases: 0. The CDR3 measures 13 amino acids from cysteine to phenylalanine. Only CDR3 DNA is held: 39 bases, read in frame from base 1. This entry belongs to a study of beta chain features in type 1 diabetes (dated by TCRdb to 2016 to 2019). About the investigation overall: Mean age, gender distribution, total cell number and subset yield did not differ between patients and healthy donors. A total of about 110 million sorted cells were examined across all samples, and the number of cells per subset was strongly correlated with RNA yield. In the study, TCRB repertoires of sorted circulating CD4+ T cell subsets from recently diagnosed type 1 diabetes patients were compared with those of matched healthy donors. Regulatory and stem cell-like memory subsets were obtained from only 8 patients and roughly 8 healthy donors, while naive and central memory subsets were obtained from all 28 donors. What the authors observed across the whole study: Shorter templates might be favored by PCR, yet because patient and control samples were amplified and corrected together, any such skew would affect both groups equally. Because cDNA was sequenced instead of genomic DNA, highly expressing activated cells could be over-represented, though the groups showed no difference in activation or CD3 levels. Only small numbers of individuals were included in the HLA sub-analyses, which left unresolved whether HLA type had any influence on TCRB rearrangement. Naive, central memory and regulatory TCRB repertoires appeared to be more similar among patients than among healthy donors. Type 1 diabetes patients showed a moderate but significant shortening of TCRB CDR3 length in all four CD4+ subsets. Fewer insertions and more nucleotide deletions at VDJ recombination sites were observed in patients with type 1 diabetes, implying thymic rearrangement abnormalities.

All of the isolated RNA was reverse transcribed with the High Capacity cDNA Reverse Transcription Kit, so expressed TCRB transcripts were sequenced. Deep immunoSEQ sequencing was applied to naive, central memory and regulatory T cell samples, giving an average of roughly 3.3 million total reads per sample. Sorted cells were lysed in RLT buffer and RNA was extracted with DNase-treated RNeasy Micro or Mini kits, depending on cell number. To prevent cross-contamination, every cell subset was processed on its own, while patient and healthy donor samples were processed together. The immunoSEQ multiplex PCR was used to amplify TCRB sequences from cDNA, yielding 87-bp fragments that span the CDR3 region. Sequencing of the amplicons was performed on the Illumina HiSeq platform. Turning to the authors' computational methods: PCR bias was computationally corrected using synthetic template baselines, reads within Hamming distance 2 were collapsed, and singletons that could not be merged were discarded. Reads were aligned against IMGT so that V, D and J genes, CDR3 length and insertions or deletions at six rearrangement sites could be assigned. Within each subset, clonotype counts were normalized to sorted cell number, and only after that were true diversity and Gini coefficients computed with the tcR R package. Repertoire sharing was quantified using the overlap coefficient calculated on TCRB nucleotide sequences. In its TCRdb copy, this immuneACCESS table keeps in-frame sequences only and misses some clones. Where compared with another copy, unresolved V genes explain less than half of these, and the others have no known cause. Clone size and the V and J calls come from that table; the DNA yielded D and trimming. Recorded for this sample are around 100,000 clones; around 30% of them occurred a single time. The ten largest clones capture 0.53% of the sample.

A single peripheral blood draw of approximately 110 mL on average was collected from each donor into heparinised tubes. A BD FACSAria II was used to sort naive, central memory, regulatory and stem cell-like memory CD4+ T cells with a panel that included CD45RO, CCR7, CD25, CD127, CD95 and CD27. Every sorted population had a purity above 95%. PBMCs were isolated immediately by Lymphoprep density gradient centrifugation and stained directly without culture. So that batch effects would be minimized, each experiment stained and sorted samples in pairs, pairing one healthy donor with one patient. The sequencing input was central memory CD4+ T cells from blood. Recombination linked TRBV6-1 to TRBJ2-5; TRBD1 matches 10 bases in the middle. This TCR came from a woman under 30 with type 1 diabetes. In nucleotides, the sequence is TGTGCCAGCAGTGGACAGGGGGCAGAGACCCAGTACTTC. This translates into CASSGQGAETQYF.